This TCR beta chain was identified during a study of cytomegalovirus exposure and HLA in healthy donors (dated by TCRdb to the late 2010s). With regard to the full study: An earlier analysis of roughly 610 of the donors reported over 250 Gb of sequence data and 100 million to 120 million unique TCR beta sequences obtained from approximately 180 million T cells. An early release that covered fewer than 800 HLA-typed donors contained approximately 300 gigabases of sequencing data and tens of millions of unique TCR sequences. Of the roughly 400 genotyped donors, 81% were placed in the genetic ancestry cluster associated with self-reported Caucasian donors. The study was designed to test whether signatures of past pathogen exposure could be identified by cataloging public T cell receptors. The study used immunosequencing to profile the T cell repertoires of 666 subjects and linked those repertoires to cytomegalovirus serostatus. Besides the first cohort of roughly 640 subjects, a separate validation cohort made up of around 120 different subjects was used. High-throughput TCR immunosequencing, statistical association of individual TCRs with disease status, and machine learning were combined to predict cytomegalovirus infection status. To study patterns of TCR occurrence, a later analysis re-analyzed previously published TCR beta repertoires from around 660 donors and added high-resolution HLA genotyping. Rather than using new phenotypic data, the later analysis identified candidate immune exposures from TCR beta sequences and from how often those sequences occurred across donors. To decide whether each TCR beta V gene segment behaved as functional or pseudogenic, an earlier analysis of fewer than 750 of the donors relied on high-throughput TCR beta sequencing. Donor age, sex, ethnicity and CMV serostatus were collected together with the repertoire data. A later genetic analysis used genome-wide SNP genotypes for about 55% of the 666 donors, treating that subset as a discovery cohort. All discovery cohort repertoires had been generated on a single sequencing platform. HLA typing covered class I and class II loci at four-digit resolution. Typing coverage varied by locus: 629-630 donors for A, B, C, DRB1 and DQB1; under 550 for DQA1; some 610 for DPA1; 400 to 480 for DPB1. Roughly 5 DR-DQ haplotypes were handled as single units for association and clustering, since linkage in the cohort was strong. Among some 410 genotyped donors of the cohort, an average of approximately 240,000 unique TCR beta nucleotide sequences was sequenced per donor, of which about 19% were non-productive.

The method behind the library was the immunoSEQ multiplex PCR assay. The multiplex PCR relied on a mix of 60 forward primers for TCR Vbeta segments and 13 reverse primers for TCR Jbeta segments. The CDR3 region of rearranged TCR beta genes was amplified from genomic DNA with a multiplex PCR assay. On the Illumina HiSeq System, the amplified TCR beta libraries were sequenced as 87-base-pair reads. As for how the authors treated the data: A later analysis counted about 80 million unique TCR beta chains across the 700 or so repertoires, and around 9.9 million of these chains were shared by at least two donors. A nearest-neighbor algorithm error-corrected the raw reads and collapsed the reads into unique sequences, merging closely related sequences to remove PCR and sequencing errors. To assign V, D and J gene segments, CDR3 sequences were aligned to IMGT reference sequences. Each retained sequence needed at least a six-nucleotide match to both a V gene segment and a J gene segment. Rearrangements were called productive when the CDR3 lacked stop codons and stayed in frame with V and J; all others were non-productive. Following IMGT convention, CDR3 was defined as the stretch from the second conserved V-encoded cysteine to the conserved J-encoded phenylalanine. The earlier analysis of roughly 590 of the donors excluded any sequence lacking an unambiguous match to a single V gene segment. In an earlier analysis of more than 500 of the donors, a V segment was called functional when productive rearrangements were above 56.7%, and segregating when the standard deviation between donors exceeded 5%. To diagnose cytomegalovirus status from the catalog of TCR beta chain sequences, a statistical classification framework was built. In a later analysis, V and J genes were assigned by comparing TCR nucleotide sequences against IMGT/GENE-DB human TR gene sequences. The TCRdist pipeline was used in a later analysis to assign CDR3 sequences and most-parsimonious VDJ recombination scenarios. In a later analysis, every TCR beta chain was defined by the combination of its CDR3 amino acid sequence and its V-gene family, and reads without a unique V-gene family were dropped. A later analysis removed over 500 highly shared, low-generation-probability nucleotide sequences to deal with suspected cross-contamination and a sequencing artifact. A later analysis calculated a clonal expansion index for each public chain from normalized within-repertoire ranks of inferred template counts. Generation probabilities in a later analysis came from a VDJ recombination model fitted to out-of-frame rearrangements, and those results were checked against IGoR. In a later analysis, TCR-TCR, TCR-HLA and TCR-CMV co-occurrence was scored with hypergeometric tests, and a repertoire-size bias correction was applied to TCR pairs. In a later analysis, false discovery rates were estimated by permuting HLA or CMV assignments 20 times. A later analysis grouped co-occurring TCRs with DBSCAN, adding TCRdist sequence similarity when clustering within HLA-allele-positive subsets. Repertoires with fewer than 30,000 or more than 120,000 public chains were left out of co-occurrence clustering, as were four to six repertoires with anomalous nucleotide sharing. TCRdb obtained this table from immuneACCESS and retained in-frame rearrangements with V and J assigned. These tables miss some clones; where compared with another copy, unresolved V genes account for less than half of the shortfall, and the remainder is unexplained. From that table come the V and J calls and clone size; the DNA was used to work out D and trimming. A total of some 130,000 clones appear in this sample, approximately 74% of them only once. The ten biggest clones cover roughly 7% of the sample.

This clone was counted once. Its binding antigen is unknown. Within one base of it there is no much larger clone, and no base qualities were kept. The cohort comprised hundreds of healthy bone marrow donors. All cohort members were sampled while nominally healthy, although unrecorded immune exposures were likely present. The donor tested CMV seronegative, placing the donor among the 300 to 400 seronegative members of the cohort. Every donor gave a peripheral blood sample, and the peripheral blood mononuclear cells from that sample were used for TCR beta sequencing. The Qiagen DNeasy Blood Extraction Kit was used to extract genomic DNA from the blood cell samples. The V end gives up 0 bases and the J end 0 bases, leaving 12 bases in the junction not matched to a gene. The CDR3 spans 20 residues, from the cysteine through the phenylalanine. The retained sequence is limited to the CDR3, 60 bases, with the frame set at the first base. For CDR1 and CDR2, the germline V gene lists MGHRA and YSYEKL.

The research as a whole found: A further reported finding was that TCR beta sequences accurately predicted the HLA-A and HLA-B alleles for most subjects in the first cohort. A cluster of highly shared sequence variants was judged likely to be a technical artifact of the sequencing pipeline. A later genetic analysis associated a missense DCLRE1C variant with V-gene and J-gene trimming of TCR beta chains, and an independent cohort replicated the association. Assigning TCR associations to individual alleles was difficult when HLA alleles, especially DR and DQ, strongly co-occurred. A later analysis found that most CMV-associated TCR beta chains appeared HLA-restricted, with HLA associations seemingly driven largely by CMV exposure. The classifier was reported to diagnose cytomegalovirus status with high specificity and sensitivity in both the original cohort and the validation cohort. According to the authors, the approach could potentially be generalized to other disease states and immunological phenotypes. Specific HLA alleles were associated with 15,000 to 20,000 TCR beta sequences at a false discovery rate of 0.05 in a later analysis. Immune exposure information for the cohort was limited to CMV serostatus. While some public TCRs were present in many individuals, most TCR sequences turned up only very rarely across donors. The 87-base-pair reads could not distinguish some IMGT-functional V segments, including TRBV6-2 and TRBV6-3, so those segments were excluded. In a later analysis, HLA-associated TCR beta chains showed more clonal expansion and lower generation probabilities than non-associated chains that were equally common. In the study, some 160 TCR beta chains were listed as associated with cytomegalovirus. The earlier analysis of about 600 of the donors excluded roughly 16 rarely observed V segments, including chromosome 9 orphons, because counts were too low. Linkage disequilibrium might explain the correlated functional status among segregating V segments, but an unknown experimental factor could not be ruled out. In a later genetic analysis, fewer N-insertions in productive TCRs were reported among donors in an Asian-associated ancestry cluster than the approximately 670-donor mean. In a later analysis, TCR association rates were found to vary across HLA loci, with the most associated TCRs seen for DRB1 alleles and the fewest for HLA-C alleles. In this cohort, only TCR beta chains were sequenced, and detectable features were limited by the absence of alpha or paired-chain data. In vitro tests confirmed that three of the cytomegalovirus-associated TCR beta chains recognize cytomegalovirus antigens. In a later analysis, several top co-occurrence clusters were reported to appear linked to parvovirus B19, influenza, CMV and Epstein-Barr virus. In an earlier analysis of more than 500 of the donors, most TCR beta V segments appeared in productive rearrangements about 87% or about 30% of the time, broadly matching IMGT annotations. HLA typing was unavailable for some donors at each locus, so association tests used only the typed subset. Sequencing depth was assumed to be roughly uniform across donors in the presence/absence analyses, though that assumption may not hold.

Sequencing was carried out using PBMCs. The source of this sequence is a male donor in good health and CMV-seronegative. This chain is built from TRBV4-1 and TRBJ2-1, with 9 central nucleotides matching TRBD2. The nucleotide sequence is given as TGCGCCAGCAGCCAAGATCCCATTAGCGGGAGTCCGAGCTCCTACAATGAGCAGTTCTTC. This translates into CASSQDPISGSPSSYNEQFF.